This T cell receptor beta chain was sequenced for a study of T cell responses to AZD1222 COVID-19 vaccine. Study as a whole: Second-dose schedules of about 4 or about 12 weeks were combined. Study observations and caveats: Following two doses of AZD1222, Spike-specific TCR breadth and depth rose. A mostly white British donor set with more females was recruited, and clonal diversity was possibly underestimated.

This CDR3 has 12 amino acids. In germline, CDR1 is MNHEY, CDR2 SVGAGI. Trimming removed 2 bases at V and 13 bases at J, with 12 bases between. Of note for this clone: Its matching antigen is unknown.

Sequenced by immunoSEQ multiplex PCR; TCRdb stores in-frame clones only, minus some. This sample has over 150,000 clones, with roughly nine tenths found just once. The chain employs TRBV6-5 and TRBJ2-1; D might be TRBD1 or TRBD2, each matching 5 bases. The receptor comes from an adult in good health. The specimen was peripheral blood, collected on day 0 of AZD1222 vaccination. The CDR3 nucleotides are TGTGCCAGCAGTTACGGGAGTGGGGCCCAGTTCTTC. It specifies CASSYGSGAQFF.